This T cell receptor beta chain was documented in a study of shared clonotypes between healthy human individuals. Overall study findings and caveats: Few donors restricted represented genetic and exposure-history diversity.

All donors qualified as healthy HIV-negative adults and had experienced no recent acute infections or vaccinations. Deep was the level at which the assay was run. As handled by the study authors: In the immunoSEQ data, sequences were junction-only and lacked quality scores, so filtering differed. Sequencing used immunoSEQ multiplex PCR; TCRdb keeps in-frame clones, though not all of them. The D gene and trimming were derived from the DNA, and the V and J assignments and clone size from that table. The sample consists of hundreds of thousands of clones, 96% of them appearing once. For this clone: Its cognate antigen is unknown.

Trimming left V 2 bases short and J 13 bases short, with 14 bases between. The CDR3 has 13 residues. Germline CDR1 MDHEN, CDR2 SYDVKM. Sequences were obtained from memory CD8+ T cells sorted from blood. Subset in this sample: CD45RO+ cells pooled with CCR7-negative TemRA cells. The origin of this receptor is a man aged 25 to 40 in good health. The chain joins TRBV28 to TRBJ1-4, with D perhaps TRBD1 (5 bases). The CDR3 is CASSLHVRGVLFF. The DNA of the CDR3 is TGTGCCAGCAGTTTACACGTTCGGGGGGTACTGTTTTTT.